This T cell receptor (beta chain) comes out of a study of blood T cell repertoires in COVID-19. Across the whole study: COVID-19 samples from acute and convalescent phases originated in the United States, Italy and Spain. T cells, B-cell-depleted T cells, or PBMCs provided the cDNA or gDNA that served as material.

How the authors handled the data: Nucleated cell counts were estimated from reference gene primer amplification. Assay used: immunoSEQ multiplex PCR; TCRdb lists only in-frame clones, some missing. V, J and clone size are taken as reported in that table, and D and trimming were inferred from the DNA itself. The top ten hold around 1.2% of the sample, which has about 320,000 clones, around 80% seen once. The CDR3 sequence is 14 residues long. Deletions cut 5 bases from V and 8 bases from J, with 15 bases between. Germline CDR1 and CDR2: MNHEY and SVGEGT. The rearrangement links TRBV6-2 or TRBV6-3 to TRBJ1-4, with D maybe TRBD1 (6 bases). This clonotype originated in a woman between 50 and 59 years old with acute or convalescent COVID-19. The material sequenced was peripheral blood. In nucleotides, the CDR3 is TGTGCCAGCAGTCCAGGGGACCATCGGGAAAAACTGTTTTTT. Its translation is CASSPGDHREKLFF.